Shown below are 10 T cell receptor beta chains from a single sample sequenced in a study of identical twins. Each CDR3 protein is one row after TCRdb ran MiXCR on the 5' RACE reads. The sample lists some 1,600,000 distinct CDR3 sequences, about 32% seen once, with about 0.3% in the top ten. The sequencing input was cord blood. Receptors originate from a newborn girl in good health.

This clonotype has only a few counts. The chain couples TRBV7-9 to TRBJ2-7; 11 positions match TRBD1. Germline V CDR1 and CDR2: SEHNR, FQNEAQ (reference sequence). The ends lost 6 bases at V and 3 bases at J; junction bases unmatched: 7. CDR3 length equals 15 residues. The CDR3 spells CASRLTGTGGYEQYF. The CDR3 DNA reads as TGTGCCAGCAGGTTAACCGGGACAGGGGGCTACGAGCAGTACTTC.

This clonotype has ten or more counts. This CDR3 is CASSLQGLTKTGYWNEQFF. CDR3 nucleotide sequence: TGTGCCAGCAGTCTCCAGGGTCTCACTAAAACAGGGTACTGGAATGAGCAGTTCTTC. This rearrangement joins TRBV12-3 or TRBV12-4 to TRBJ2-1; D might be TRBD1 (6 bases). This CDR3 is built from 19 residues. Trimming took 5 bases from V and 7 from J, leaving 30 bases between them.

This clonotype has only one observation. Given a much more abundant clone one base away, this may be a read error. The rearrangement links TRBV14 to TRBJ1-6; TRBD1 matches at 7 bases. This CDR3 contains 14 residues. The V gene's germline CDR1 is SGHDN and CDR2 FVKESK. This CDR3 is CASSQQGVNSPPHF. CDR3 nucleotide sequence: TGTGCCAGCAGCCAACAGGGGGTCAATTCACCCCCCCACTTT.

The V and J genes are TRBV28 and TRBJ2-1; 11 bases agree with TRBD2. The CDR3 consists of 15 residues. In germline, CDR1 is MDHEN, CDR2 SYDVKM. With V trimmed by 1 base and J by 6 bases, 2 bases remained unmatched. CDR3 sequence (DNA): TGTGCCAGCAGTTTATATAGCGGGAGGGGCAATGAGCAGTTCTTC. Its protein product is CASSLYSGRGNEQFF.

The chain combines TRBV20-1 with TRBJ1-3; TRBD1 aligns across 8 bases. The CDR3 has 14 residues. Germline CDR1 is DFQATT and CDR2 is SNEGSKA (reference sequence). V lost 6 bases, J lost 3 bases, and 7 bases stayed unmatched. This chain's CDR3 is CSARQGKNGNTIYF. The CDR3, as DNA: TGCAGTGCGCGACAGGGGAAGAATGGAAACACCATATATTTT.

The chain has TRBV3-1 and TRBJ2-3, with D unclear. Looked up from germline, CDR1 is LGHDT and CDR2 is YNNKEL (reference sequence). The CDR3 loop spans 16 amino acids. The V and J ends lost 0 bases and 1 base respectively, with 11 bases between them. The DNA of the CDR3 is TGTGCCAGCAGCCAAGAAAGAGGTTTAGGCACAGATACGCAGTATTTT. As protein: CASSQERGLGTDTQYF.

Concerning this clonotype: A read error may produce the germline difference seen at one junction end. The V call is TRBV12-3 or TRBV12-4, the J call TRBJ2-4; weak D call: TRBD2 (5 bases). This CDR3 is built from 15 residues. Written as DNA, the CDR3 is TGTGCCAGCGGTTTTCGGACTTTAGCCAAAAACATTCAGTACTTC. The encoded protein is CASGFRTLAKNIQYF.

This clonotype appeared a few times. CDR3 DNA: TGCAGTGCTAGAATTCGGGAGGGCCACGGGGAGCTGTTTTTT. Its translation: CSARIREGHGELFF. The V and J genes are TRBV20-1 and TRBJ2-2; 8 bases fit TRBD2. This CDR3 spans 14 amino acids. Trimming cost V 2 bases and J 7 bases; bases outside gene matches: 6. Germline loops: CDR1 DFQATT, CDR2 SNEGSKA (reference sequence).

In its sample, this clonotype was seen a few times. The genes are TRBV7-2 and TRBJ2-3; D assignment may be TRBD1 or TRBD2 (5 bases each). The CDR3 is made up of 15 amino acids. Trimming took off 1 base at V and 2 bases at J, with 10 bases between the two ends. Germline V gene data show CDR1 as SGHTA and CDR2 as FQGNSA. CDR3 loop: CASSLGGNPTDTQYF. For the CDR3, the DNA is TGTGCCAGCAGCTTAGGGGGGAACCCCACAGATACGCAGTATTTT.

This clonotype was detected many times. The CDR3 DNA reads as TGTGCCAGCTCACCAGAGAAGACCCAGTACTTC. Its protein product is CASSPEKTQYF. The chain has TRBV18 and TRBJ2-5; D remains ambiguous. Trimming removed 2 bases at V and 6 bases at J, with 4 bases between. Germline V gives CDR1 KGHSH, CDR2 LQKENI. This CDR3 contains 11 residues.